This T cell receptor (beta chain) emerged from a study of identical twins. This clonotype showed up just a few times. Its antigen remains unidentified. Study-level results: Zero-insertion analyses could be partly confounded by invariant MAIT and iNKT cells. Model-predicted out-of-frame TCR alpha sharing fell below observed values in monozygotic twins.

After template switching added a universal primer site, the resulting cDNA carried unique molecular identifiers. Via MiXCR, TCRdb re-called the 5' RACE reads, giving one row per CDR3 protein. The sample yields about 390,000 distinct CDR3 sequences, roughly 9% seen once. The CDR3 extends over 13 amino acids. V lost 7 bases and J 1 base, leaving 10 bases between the germline ends. Germline V gene sequence: CDR1 MNHEY, CDR2 SVGAGI. What was sequenced was naive T cells sorted from blood. This chain joins TRBV6-5 and TRBJ1-1; D is unresolved. This receptor was obtained from a woman in her fifties or sixties in good health. The CDR3 DNA sequence: TGTGCCAGCATGAGACCGACGAACACTGAAGCTTTCTTT. Amino acid sequence: CASMRPTNTEAFF.